This T cell receptor beta chain was sequenced for a study of T cell repertoires in cytomegalovirus infection. Study in general: An indication of both CMV infection and matching HLA type came from public TCR beta signatures. Broader study findings: CMV-specific TCR beta clonotypes restricted by HLA-C dominated the ex vivo response. Cumulative frequency of public TCR beta families picked out carriers of CMV plus the relevant HLA.

A single record per CDR3 protein comes from TCRdb applying MiXCR to the reads. The sample holds 50,000 to 65,000 distinct CDR3 sequences, 15% to 25% seen once. This clonotype was recorded a few times. The antigen is not known. The CDR3 runs to 14 residues. V lost 2 bases and J 0 bases, leaving 6 bases between the germline ends. The TCR was taken from a human donor in good health (CMV status not recorded). Some clones in this sample may be carry-over from other donors' samples. The rearrangement joins TRBV12-3 or TRBV12-4 to TRBJ2-3, with D possibly matching TRBD2 (5 bases). The specimen comprised CD8+ T cells from cultured PBMCs, sampled from culture after CMV antigen stimulation. For the CDR3, the DNA is TGTGCCAGCAGTTTACGCGGGAGCACAGATACGCAGTATTTT. It yields the protein CASSLRGSTDTQYF.